The 22 T cell receptor beta chains below all came from one sample that was sequenced in a study of T cells in Graves' hyperthyroidism and ophthalmopathy. What was amplified from RNA transcripts were TCR beta CDR3 regions. A set of HTBI primers served as the primers for a first-round RT-PCR of the TCR CDR3. Each CDR3 protein gets one entry after TCRdb re-called the multiplex PCR reads with MiXCR. The sample lists hundreds of thousands of distinct CDR3 sequences, around 24% occurring once. Sequenced input: blood. The source is a woman in her thirties with Graves' ophthalmopathy.

V gene TRBV12-3 or TRBV12-4 combines with J gene TRBJ1-1; D possibly corresponds to TRBD1 (5 bases). This CDR3 has 15 amino acids. Trimming took 5 bases from V and 1 from J, leaving 14 bases between them. The CDR3 reads CASSTSGHRNTEAFF. In nucleotides, the CDR3 is TGTGCCAGCAGTACCTCGGGGCATAGGAACACTGAAGCTTTCTTT.

The chain is built from TRBV6-1 and TRBJ2-7; D is perhaps TRBD2 (5 bases). The germline V gene encodes CDR1 MNHNS and CDR2 SASEGT. Trimming took 8 bases from V and 6 from J, leaving 20 bases between them. The CDR3 is 14 residues long. The CDR3 spells CASWRNTQSGEQYF. The CDR3 bases are TGTGCCAGCTGGAGGAACACTCAGAGTGGCGAGCAGTACTTC.

This clonotype was seen ten or more times. The chain carries TRBV7-8 and TRBJ2-5; D perhaps matches TRBD1 (5 bases). CDR3 length equals 14 residues. Germline V lookup: CDR1 SGHVS, CDR2 FQNEAQ. Trimming took off 5 bases at V and 5 bases at J, with 15 bases between the two ends. DNA for the CDR3: TGTGCCAGCAGCCTCCAGCAGGGCTGGGAGACCCAGTACTTC. Translating gives CASSLQQGWETQYF.

The sample holds many counts of this clonotype. The J gene is TRBJ1-1, the V gene TRBV12-3 or TRBV12-4; D perhaps matches TRBD1 (5 bases). V lost 6 bases and J lost 8, with 13 bases in between. The CDR3 totals 12 residues. Here the CDR3 DNA reads TGTGCCAGCAGCTGGGGCGAAGGGGAAGCTTTCTTT. Translating it yields CASSWGEGEAFF.

This clonotype appeared a few times. V usage is TRBV20-1 and J usage is TRBJ1-1; D unclear. Trimming cost V 1 base and J 4 bases, with 7 bases left between them. Per the germline V gene, CDR1 is DFQATT and CDR2 is SNEGSKA (reference sequence). This CDR3 contains 12 residues. In DNA, the CDR3 is TGCAGTGCTAGAGCAGGAGGCACTGAAGCTTTCTTT. It translates to CSARAGGTEAFF.

The genes are TRBV19 and TRBJ1-1; D may be TRBD1 (6 bases). Trimming cost V 9 bases and J 1 base, with 15 bases left between them. The CDR3 totals 14 residues. Germline loops: CDR1 LNHDA, CDR2 SQIVND (reference sequence). The CDR3 region is CASSLPGQNTEAFF. The CDR3 nucleotides are TGTGCCAGCAGCCTCCCGGGACAGAACACTGAAGCTTTCTTT. The full variable domain, completed using reference TRBV19 and TRBJ1-1, is DGGITQSPKYLFRKEGQNVTLSCEQNLNHDAMYWYRQDPGQGLRLIYYSQIVNDFQKGDIAEGYSVSREKKESFPLTVTSAQKNPTAFYLCASSLPGQNTEAFFGQGTRLTVV.

The chain is built from TRBV6-1 and TRBJ1-3; D unclear. The CDR3 consists of 16 residues. V was trimmed by 5 bases and J by 0 bases, leaving 14 bases between them. Germline CDR1 and CDR2: MNHNS and SASEGT. The CDR3 reads CASSRSGGNSGNTIYF. For the CDR3, the DNA is TGTGCCAGCAGTCGCTCCGGAGGGAACTCTGGAAACACCATATATTTT.

J is TRBJ2-2 and V is TRBV28, with 10 bases identical to TRBD1. V trimming: 8 bases; J trimming: 6 bases; junction bases outside the gene matches: 6. The CDR3 has 14 residues. The germline V gene encodes CDR1 MDHEN and CDR2 SYDVKM. The CDR3 region is CASRDRGFSGELFF. Written as DNA, the CDR3 is TGTGCCAGCCGGGACAGGGGTTTCTCCGGGGAGCTGTTTTTT.

At least ten counts were recorded for this clonotype. This sequence joins TRBV6-5 and TRBJ1-3, with D possibly matching TRBD1 (5 bases). The CDR3 has 14 residues. V shed 0 bases and J shed 5 bases, with 8 bases lying between them. Germline V lookup: CDR1 MNHEY, CDR2 SVGAGI. The CDR3 region is CASSYSTGRNTIYF. The CDR3 nucleotides read TGTGCCAGCAGTTACTCTACAGGACGAAACACCATATATTTT.

The chain is built from TRBV7-8 and TRBJ2-5; either TRBD1 or TRBD2 may supply D (6 bases each). This CDR3 contains 16 residues. V was clipped by 4 bases and J by 4 bases, with 19 bases between them. The V gene's germline CDR1 is SGHVS and CDR2 FQNEAQ. CDR3 DNA: TGTGCCAGCAGCTCTAGGGGGGCCGGGGTGGTAGAGACCCAGTACTTC. Translating gives CASSSRGAGVVETQYF.

This clonotype was observed at least ten times. The junction differs from germline at one of its ends, possibly a read error. The J gene is TRBJ2-7, the V gene TRBV7-3; possibly TRBD2 for D (5 bases). The V gene's germline CDR1 is SGHTA and CDR2 FQGTGA. The CDR3 contains 15 residues. The DNA of the CDR3 is TGTGCCAGCAGCTTAACCAGCGCTAGCTCCCACGAGCAGTACTTC. It specifies CASSLTSASSHEQYF. The variable domain in full, completed from reference TRBV7-3 and TRBJ2-7, reads GAGVSQTPSNKVTEKGKYVELRCDPISGHTALYWYRQSLGQGPEFLIYFQGTGAADDSGLPNDRFFAVRPEGSVSTLKIQRTERGDSAVYLCASSLTSASSHEQYFGPGTRLTVT.

The J gene is TRBJ2-2, the V gene TRBV12-3 or TRBV12-4, with a weak D call TRBD2 (6 bases). This CDR3 comprises 15 residues. V was cut by 3 bases and J by 4 bases, with 12 bases left in between. The CDR3 sequence: CASSLILAFTGELFF. The DNA of the CDR3 is TGTGCCAGCAGTTTGATACTAGCTTTCACCGGGGAGCTGTTTTTT.

In its sample, this clonotype was seen many times. This chain links TRBV12-3 or TRBV12-4 with TRBJ1-5; D is undetermined. The length of the CDR3 is 15 residues. V gave up 4 bases and J gave up 4 bases, with 14 bases separating them. The CDR3 loop is CASSYTDGSNQPQHF. CDR3 sequence (DNA): TGTGCCAGCAGTTATACGGACGGGAGTAATCAGCCCCAGCATTTT.

This clonotype was seen many times. V is TRBV6-1 and J is TRBJ1-2, with unresolved D. The CDR3 loop spans 14 amino acids. Trimming cost V 4 bases and J 7 bases, with 16 bases left between them. In germline, CDR1 is MNHNS, CDR2 SASEGT. CDR3 bases: TGTGCCAGCAGTGCCAGAATCGCGGTGGGTGGCTACACCTTC. This sequence encodes CASSARIAVGGYTF.

This clonotype came up many times. This rearrangement joins TRBV11-2 to TRBJ1-1, with D perhaps matching TRBD1 (6 bases). CDR3 length: 15 amino acids. CDR1 and CDR2 (germline): SGHAT, FQNNGV. The germline V and J ends were trimmed by 0 bases and 6 bases, with 14 bases remaining between them. CDR3 protein: CASSLDPGVVAEAFF. In nucleotides, the CDR3 is TGTGCCAGCAGCTTAGACCCAGGGGTTGTCGCTGAAGCTTTCTTT.

This clonotype was counted ten times or more. The gene calls are TRBV15 and TRBJ2-2, with D uncertain. The ends were cut back, 5 bases at V and 5 bases at J, with 9 bases in the middle. CDR3 length: 13 amino acids. The germline CDR1 and CDR2 sequences are LNHNV and YYDKDF (reference sequence). The CDR3 nucleotides are TGTGCCACCAGCTCGGAAGGTACCGGGGAGCTGTTTTTT. This translates into CATSSEGTGELFF.

About this clonotype: A clone one base away is much larger, so this may be a read error. The chain links TRBV28 to TRBJ2-7; no clear D gene. The CDR3 runs to 14 residues. V dropped 7 bases and J dropped 4 bases, with 17 bases sitting between them. Per the germline V gene, CDR1 is MDHEN and CDR2 is SYDVKM. The CDR3 region has the DNA TGTGCCAGCACAGGATCCCGCGTTATTTACGAGCAGTACTTC. Amino acids: CASTGSRVIYEQYF.

This clonotype has ten or more counts. V and J are TRBV27 and TRBJ2-4, with D perhaps assigned TRBD1 or TRBD2 (5 bases each). With 6 bases removed from V and 4 bases from J, the gap between germline ends came to 16 bases. CDR1 is MNHEY and CDR2 is SMNVEV in the germline V gene (reference sequence). The CDR3 runs 15 residues. This CDR3 reads CASSSQGPGKNIQYF. The CDR3 nucleotides read TGTGCCAGCAGCAGTCAGGGCCCGGGGAAAAACATTCAGTACTTC.

This clonotype was seen ten or more times. The gene calls are TRBV5-1 and TRBJ1-1; 7 nucleotides align to TRBD1. Per the germline V gene, CDR1 is SGHRS and CDR2 is YFSETQ. V was pared by 4 bases and J by 1 base, with 4 bases of the junction left unmatched. The CDR3 contains 14 residues. CDR3 bases: TGCGCCAGCAGCGGGGGACAGACGAACACTGAAGCTTTCTTT. Encoded protein: CASSGGQTNTEAFF.

This clonotype was counted many times. This chain uses TRBV6-1 with TRBJ1-5, with TRBD1 matching 10 bases. The CDR3 consists of 15 residues. Per the germline V gene, CDR1 is MNHNS and CDR2 is SASEGT. The V segment lost 5 bases and the J segment 6 bases; nucleotides outside the gene matches: 7. The CDR3 bases are TGTGCCAGCAGTCAGGACAGGGGGGTCAGTCAGCCCCAGCATTTT. Translating it yields CASSQDRGVSQPQHF.

This clonotype was seen ten or more times. One end of the junction fails to match germline, which may point to a read error. The chain has TRBV15 and TRBJ1-1, with a tentative D call TRBD1 (6 bases). The CDR3 is made up of 12 amino acids. Germline V gene lookup returns CDR1 LNHNV and CDR2 YYDKDF (reference sequence). The CDR3 protein is CATSRDGGGTYF. Here the CDR3 DNA reads TGTGCCACCAGCAGAGATGGGGGAGGGACATACTTT.

This chain joins TRBV7-9 and TRBJ1-1; possibly TRBD1 for D (5 bases). The CDR3 runs 14 residues. V was trimmed by 4 bases and J by 3 bases, leaving 12 bases between them. CDR1 is SEHNR, CDR2 FQNEAQ, per germline (reference sequence). CDR3 in amino acids: CASSSSQGDTEAFF. CDR3 DNA: TGTGCCAGCAGCTCCTCCCAAGGGGACACTGAAGCTTTCTTT. The full variable domain, its missing parts supplied by reference TRBV7-9 and TRBJ1-1, is DTGVSQNPRHKITKRGQNVTFRCDPISEHNRLYWYRQTLGQGPEFLTYFQNEAQLEKSRLLSDRFSAERPKGSFSTLEIQRTEQGDSAMYLCASSSSQGDTEAFFGQGTRLTVV.